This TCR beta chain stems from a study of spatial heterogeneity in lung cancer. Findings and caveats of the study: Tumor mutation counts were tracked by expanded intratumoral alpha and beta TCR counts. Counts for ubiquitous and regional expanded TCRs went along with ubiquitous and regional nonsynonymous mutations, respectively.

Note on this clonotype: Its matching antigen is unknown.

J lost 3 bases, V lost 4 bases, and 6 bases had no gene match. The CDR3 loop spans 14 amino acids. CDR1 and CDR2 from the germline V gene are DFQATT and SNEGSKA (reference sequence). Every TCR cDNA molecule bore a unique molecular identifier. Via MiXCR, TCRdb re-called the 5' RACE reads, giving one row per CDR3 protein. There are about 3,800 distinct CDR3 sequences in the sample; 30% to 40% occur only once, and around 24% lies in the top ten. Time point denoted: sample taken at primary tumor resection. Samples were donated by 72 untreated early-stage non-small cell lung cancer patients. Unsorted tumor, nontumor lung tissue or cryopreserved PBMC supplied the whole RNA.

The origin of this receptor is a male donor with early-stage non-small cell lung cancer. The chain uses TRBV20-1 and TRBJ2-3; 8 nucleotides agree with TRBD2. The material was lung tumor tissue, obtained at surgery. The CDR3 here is CSAKAGAGTDTQYF. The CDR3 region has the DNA TGCAGTGCTAAAGCGGGAGCGGGGACAGATACGCAGTATTTT.